The rows below give T cell receptor beta chains drawn from one sample of a study of lymphopenia after photon versus proton radiotherapy. Measured with immunoSEQ multiplex PCR; TCRdb has only the in-frame clones, and not every one. The table has around 29,000 clones, approximately 84% seen once. This sample comprised peripheral blood, obtained from a patient treated with proton-based radiotherapy. All receptors come from a woman in her 70s with pancreatic cancer. Each CDR3 is given with its conserved first and last residue. The order of the fields is D gene, J gene, clone size, V gene, CDR3 DNA, CDR3 protein. The D gene is left open where the match is weak. Clone size is stated in some rows and not others, as once, few, many or a class when expanded.

>.|TRBJ1-1|.|TRBV7-2
TGTGCCAGCAGCCTTACAGGCCCTTCCACTGAAGCTTTCTTT
CASSLTGPSTEAFF
>.|TRBJ2-3|once|TRBV5-1
TGCGCCAGCAGCGAGTTTTTAGATACGCAGTATTTT
CASSEFLDTQYF
>TRBD2|TRBJ2-1|.|TRBV7-2
TGTGCCAGCAGCTTAGGTCGGCTAGCGGGCGTTAATGAGCAGTTCTTC
CASSLGRLAGVNEQFF
>.|TRBJ2-1|.|TRBV10-3
TGTGCCATCAGTGTAGGAGATGAGGTGGGCTACAATGAGCAGTTCTTC
CAISVGDEVGYNEQFF
>.|TRBJ1-4|.|TRBV6-7
TGTGCCAGCAGAAAACGGGGGGTTGCAACTAATGAAAAACTGTTTTTT
CASRKRGVATNEKLFF
>TRBD2|TRBJ2-7|once|TRBV5-4
TGTGCCAGCAGCTTGGGGCTAGCGGGAATCTACGAGCAGTACTTC
CASSLGLAGIYEQYF
>.|TRBJ1-6|.|TRBV30
TGTGCCTGGATAGAAGAAGTTAATTCACCCCTCCACTTT
CAWIEEVNSPLHF
>TRBD1|TRBJ2-1|.|TRBV27
TGTGCCAGCGGGACAGTCCTCAAGCAGTTCTTC
CASGTVLKQFF
>.|TRBJ2-2|.|TRBV4-2
TGTGCCAGCAGCCAAGATCAGGAGAACACCGGGGAGCTGTTTTTT
CASSQDQENTGELFF
>.|TRBJ2-2|.|TRBV4-3
TGCGCCAGCAGCCAAGATCCAGGCGGGGAGCTGTTTTTT
CASSQDPGGELFF
>.|TRBJ1-4|.|TRBV27
TGTGCCAGCAGTTTGTCCGCCAGGCCTAATGAAAAACTGTTTTTT
CASSLSARPNEKLFF
>.|TRBJ1-1|.|TRBV19
TGTGCCAGTAGTATAGGGGGGGGACTAATGAACACTGAAGCTTTCTTT
CASSIGGGLMNTEAFF
>.|TRBJ1-2|.|TRBV5-1
TGCGCCAGCAGCTTGGAATCCAGGACGGCTGGCTACACCTTC
CASSLESRTAGYTF
>.|TRBJ2-2|.|TRBV25-1
TGTGCCAGCAGTGCGTTAGGTACCGGGGAGCTGTTTTTT
CASSALGTGELFF
>TRBD1|TRBJ1-2|once|TRBV7-2
TGTGCCAGCAGCTTAACCTACCGGGACAGGGAGGGGAATGGCTACACCTTC
CASSLTYRDREGNGYTF
>TRBD1|TRBJ2-7|.|TRBV5-1
TGCGCCAGCAGCTTGACTCTACGTTCGGGGACAGGGCCCTACGAGCAGTACTTC
CASSLTLRSGTGPYEQYF
>.|TRBJ1-1|.|TRBV7-2
TGTGCCAGCAGCCCCCGACCGCCGAACACTGAAGCTTTCTTT
CASSPRPPNTEAFF
>TRBD1|TRBJ1-2|.|TRBV29-1
TGCAGCGTTGAAGATCGCAGGGGGGTCTATGGCTACACCTTC
CSVEDRRGVYGYTF
>.|TRBJ2-7|.|TRBV4-2
TGTGCCAGCAGCCCCGATGTGGGAAATGTCGACGAGCAGTACTTC
CASSPDVGNVDEQYF
>TRBD1|TRBJ1-2|.|TRBV28
TGTGCCAGCGGGGCTCCCGGGACAGGGAACTATGGCTACACCTTC
CASGAPGTGNYGYTF
>.|TRBJ1-1|once|TRBV28
TGTGCCAGCAGTTTAGGCACTGAAGCTTTCTTT
CASSLGTEAFF
>TRBD2|TRBJ2-1|.|TRBV5-1
TGCGCCAGCAGCTGGGGTTCTCTAGCGGGAGGCAATGAGCAGTTCTTC
CASSWGSLAGGNEQFF
>TRBD2|TRBJ2-2|.|TRBV4-3
TGCGCCAGCAGCCAACTAGCGGGAGCCGGGGAGCTGTTTTTT
CASSQLAGAGELFF
>.|TRBJ2-7|.|TRBV10-1
TGCGCCAGCAGCCGGGACAGGGTGAGTAGCGGGAGCTACGAGCAGTACTTC
CASSRDRVSSGSYEQYF
>TRBD1|TRBJ2-7|.|TRBV29-1
TGCAGCGTTGAAGGGACCGGGACAGAATCCTACGAGCAGTACTTC
CSVEGTGTESYEQYF
>TRBD1|TRBJ1-2|.|TRBV5-1
TGCGCCAGCAGCCTAACGACAGGGACGGAGGATGGCTACACCTTC
CASSLTTGTEDGYTF
>.|TRBJ2-5|few|TRBV6-5
TGTGCCAGCAGTTCCCAATGGGAGACCCAGTACTTC
CASSSQWETQYF
>.|TRBJ2-1|.|TRBV7-6
TGTGCCAGCAGCTTAGCGGGGCCTAGTTACGACAATGAGCAGTTCTTC
CASSLAGPSYDNEQFF
>.|TRBJ2-1|once|TRBV5-6
TGTGCCAGCACCTCACCATCATGGTCGGGAGGGGGCTCTTACAATGAGCAGTTCTTC
CASTSPSWSGGGSYNEQFF
>.|TRBJ2-3|few|TRBV6-4
TGTGCCAGCAGTGATTCGCAGGGGATCACAAGCACAGATACGCAGTATTTT
CASSDSQGITSTDTQYF
>.|TRBJ2-3|.|TRBV4-1
TGCGCCAGCAGCCAAGGAGAAACTATGACAGATACGCAGTATTTT
CASSQGETMTDTQYF
>.|TRBJ1-4|.|TRBV19
TGTGCCAGTAGTATAGATGACGGCAGAAGGAGCCAAAAACTGTTTTTT
CASSIDDGRRSQKLFF
>.|TRBJ2-1|.|TRBV5-5
TGTGCCAGCAGCTTCAGTCCCGGTAATGAGCAGTTCTTC
CASSFSPGNEQFF
>TRBD2|TRBJ2-6|.|TRBV5-1
TGCGCCAGCAGCCCGGGACTACCGACTTCGTCAGGGGCCAACGTCCTGACTTTC
CASSPGLPTSSGANVLTF
>TRBD1|TRBJ1-6|.|TRBV6-6
TGTGCCAGCAGCTACGGGACAGAGGGTTCACCCCTCCACTTT
CASSYGTEGSPLHF
>.|TRBJ2-5|few|TRBV9
TGTGCCAGCAGCGCCCAGACGGTAGAGACCCAGTACTTC
CASSAQTVETQYF
>.|TRBJ2-7|.|TRBV6-1
TGTGCCAGCAGTGAAAAGCTAACGGGGGCTGTCTACGAGCAGTACTTC
CASSEKLTGAVYEQYF
>.|TRBJ2-1|once|TRBV18
TGTGCCAGCTCACCACTGGACTCCCAGGTCCGGGTGGTTGAGCAGTTCTTC
CASSPLDSQVRVVEQFF
>.|TRBJ1-1|.|TRBV9
TGTGCCAGCAGTGTAGAATTATTGGGGGCCGAGGCTTTCTTT
CASSVELLGAEAFF
>.|TRBJ1-5|.|TRBV30
TGTGCCTGGAAGCTTGGGCAGGCCAATCAGCCCCAGCATTTT
CAWKLGQANQPQHF
>.|TRBJ1-1|.|TRBV7-2
TGTGCCAGCAGCTATAGACAGAACACTGAAGCTTTCTTT
CASSYRQNTEAFF
>.|TRBJ1-1|.|TRBV10-3
TGTGCCATCAGTGAGAGGGTTGGGGCTGAAGCTTTCTTT
CAISERVGAEAFF
>.|TRBJ1-5|few|TRBV19
TGTGCCAGTAGTCTCTTAATGGTGCAGGGGAATCAGCCCCAGCATTTT
CASSLLMVQGNQPQHF
>TRBD1|TRBJ1-2|.|TRBV5-6
TGTGCCACCCGGACAGGGGGCCCAATCAACTATGGCTACACCTTC
CATRTGGPINYGYTF
>.|TRBJ1-5|.|TRBV18
TGTGCCAGCTCGGACAGCCATGATCAGCCCCAGCATTTT
CASSDSHDQPQHF
>.|TRBJ2-7|.|TRBV7-3
TGTGCCAGCAGCTTATTGGCGGGGCCCTCCTACGAGCAGTACTTC
CASSLLAGPSYEQYF
>TRBD1|TRBJ2-1|.|TRBV12-5
TGTGCTAGTGGTTTGGGGGCAGGGGGCGTCGACAATGAGCAGTTCTTC
CASGLGAGGVDNEQFF
>.|TRBJ1-2|medium-sized|TRBV5-6
TGTGCCAGCAGCTTGGCGACAGTCGGTAACTATGGCTACACCTTC
CASSLATVGNYGYTF